The 14 T cell receptor beta chains below were found in one sample sequenced in a study of post-analysis software for immune sequencing data. Study results and caveats: About 5 TRBV segments were more frequent in patients than controls; TRBV5-6, TRBV5-1 and TRBV20-1 belonged to this group.

Each TCR beta cDNA library carried unique molecular identifiers. TCRdb passed the PCR reads through MiXCR, listing each CDR3 protein once. The data show about 380,000 distinct CDR3 sequences, roughly 36% seen once. These receptors have no known antigen. The sequencing input was blood. These TCRs come from a girl aged 5-17 years with multiple sclerosis.

This clonotype was found a few times. CDR3 sequence (DNA): TGCAGTGCGCAGCCGGGACAAAACTCCTACGAGCAGTACTTC. Its translation is CSAQPGQNSYEQYF. The gene calls are TRBV20-1 and TRBJ2-7, with D possibly matching TRBD1 (6 bases). Per germline, CDR1 DFQATT and CDR2 SNEGSKA (reference sequence). The CDR3 loop spans 14 amino acids. The V and J ends lost 6 bases and 0 bases respectively, with 15 bases between them.

The V and J genes are TRBV20-1 and TRBJ1-2, with D hard to call. With 2 bases removed from V and 5 bases from J, the gap between germline ends came to 9 bases. The germline CDR1 and CDR2 sequences are DFQATT and SNEGSKA (reference sequence). This CDR3 spans 12 amino acids. Here the CDR3 DNA reads TGCAGTGCTAGAAGCAGCTCGTATGGCTACACCTTC. Amino acids: CSARSSSYGYTF.

The rearrangement joins TRBV27 to TRBJ2-3; D is undetermined. Germline values: CDR1 MNHEY, CDR2 SMNVEV (reference sequence). This CDR3 has 18 amino acids. V was clipped by 0 bases and J by 0 bases, with 16 bases between them. The CDR3 spells CASSLSYSRISSTDTQYF. The CDR3 DNA reads as TGTGCCAGCAGTTTATCGTACAGCCGAATCTCTAGCACAGATACGCAGTATTTT.

This clonotype has more than one count but fewer than ten. The rearrangement joins TRBV7-2 to TRBJ1-5; D is unclear. Trimming pared 5 bases from V and 2 bases from J, leaving 13 bases between. The CDR3 spans 15 residues. Germline V gene sequence: CDR1 SGHTA, CDR2 FQGNSA. For the CDR3, the DNA is TGTGCCAGCAGCATTAGCGGTATGGGCAATCAGCCCCAGCATTTT. Amino acids: CASSISGMGNQPQHF.

The chain uses TRBV6-5 and TRBJ1-3; D is unclear. Germline-derived CDR1 and CDR2 are MNHEY and SVGAGI. V lost 0 bases and J lost 9, with 15 bases in between. CDR3 size: 15 residues. The chain's CDR3 is CASSYSGPFLGTIYF. DNA of the CDR3: TGTGCCAGCAGTTACTCCGGGCCATTTTTAGGCACCATATATTTT.

Ten or more counts support this clonotype. CDR3: CSARDGYSNQPQHF. The CDR3 nucleotides read TGCAGTGCTCGGGACGGTTATAGCAATCAGCCCCAGCATTTT. This sequence joins TRBV20-1 and TRBJ1-5; D might be TRBD1 (5 bases). Trimming removed 5 bases at V and 0 bases at J, with 11 bases between. This CDR3 is built from 14 residues. Germline assignment: CDR1 DFQATT and CDR2 SNEGSKA (reference sequence).

The chain has TRBV12-3 or TRBV12-4 and TRBJ2-3; 7 bases align to TRBD2. The CDR3 sequence is 15 residues long. V trimming: 5 bases; J trimming: 2 bases; junction bases outside the gene matches: 7. The CDR3 is CASSDGTTHTDTQYF. CDR3 sequence (DNA): TGTGCCAGCAGTGACGGGACTACCCACACAGATACGCAGTATTTT.

This clonotype was counted a few times. This chain uses TRBV20-1 with TRBJ2-1; D is unresolved. V lost 5 bases, J lost 5 bases, and 16 bases lay in between. This CDR3 has 14 amino acids. CDR1 and CDR2 (germline): DFQATT, SNEGSKA (reference sequence). This CDR3 reads CSAPAEVWHNEQFF. CDR3 coding DNA: TGCAGTGCTCCCGCAGAAGTGTGGCACAATGAGCAGTTCTTC.

This clonotype was counted only a few times. The chain carries TRBV5-5 and TRBJ2-1; D remains ambiguous. Germline CDR1 reads SGHKS; CDR2 reads YYEKEE (reference sequence). This CDR3 has 13 amino acids. Trimming stripped 4 bases from V and 10 bases from J, with 15 bases between. Here the CDR3 DNA reads TGTGCCAGCAGCCTAGTTGCCCGAAGGGAGCAGTTCTTC. Translation: CASSLVARREQFF. Supplemented by reference TRBV5-5 and TRBJ2-1, the full variable domain reads DAGVTQSPTHLIKTRGQQVTLRCSPISGHKSVSWYQQVLGQGPQFIFQYYEKEERGRGNFPDRFSARQFPNYSSELNVNALLLGDSALYLCASSLVARREQFFGPGTRLTVL.

This clonotype was recorded a few times. The CDR3 reads CASSQPTQGGTQYF. Written as DNA, the CDR3 is TGCGCCAGCAGCCAACCCACCCAGGGTGGAACCCAGTACTTC. This chain connects TRBV4-1 to TRBJ2-5, with D possibly TRBD1 on 5 matching bases. CDR1 is MGHRA and CDR2 is YSYEKL in the germline V gene. The V end was cut by 2 bases, the J end by 8 bases, with 15 bases between. CDR3 length: 14 amino acids.

The genes are TRBV12-3 or TRBV12-4 and TRBJ2-3, with D tentatively TRBD2 (6 bases). This CDR3 spans 14 amino acids. V was trimmed by 5 bases and J by 8 bases, leaving 17 bases between them. As DNA, the CDR3 is TGTGCCAGCAGTCTTAGCGGCGCACGTGGTACGCAGTATTTT. It specifies CASSLSGARGTQYF.

This clonotype was seen a few times. The V call is TRBV12-3 or TRBV12-4, the J call TRBJ1-6; D is unresolved. Trimming removed 2 bases from V and 11 bases from J, with 10 bases in between. CDR3 length equals 13 residues. The CDR3 loop reads CASSLRDGTPLHF. In DNA form, the CDR3 reads TGTGCCAGCAGTTTAAGGGATGGGACACCCCTCCACTTT.

The sample holds a few counts of this clonotype. The gene calls are TRBV6-1 and TRBJ1-2, with D unclear. The germline CDR1 and CDR2 sequences are MNHNS and SASEGT. The length of the CDR3 is 15 residues. V lost 5 bases and J 4 bases, leaving 17 bases between the germline ends. CDR3: CASSPQSDGIYGYTF. The CDR3 nucleotides are TGTGCCAGCAGTCCCCAATCGGACGGAATCTATGGCTACACCTTC.

This clonotype was seen only once. The gene calls are TRBV28 and TRBJ2-4, with D perhaps matching TRBD1 (6 bases). The DNA end lines up better with TRBJ2-7; the J call may be wrong. This CDR3 has 12 amino acids. Germline V gives CDR1 MDHEN, CDR2 SYDVKM. The CDR3 DNA reads TGTGCCAGCAGCCATAACAGGGACGAGCAGTACTTC. Translating it yields CASSHNRDEQYF.